The 15 T cell receptor beta chains listed next were all sequenced from one sample in a study of technical replicates of blood from a handful of donors. Clones were read by immunoSEQ multiplex PCR, and TCRdb kept only the in-frame ones, dropping some. The sample carries over 90,000 clones, 95% recorded once. Specimen: T cells isolated from PBMCs. These receptor sequences come from a human donor in good health.

The chain's CDR3 is CASSAGLAPDEQFF. The DNA for the CDR3 is TGTGCCAGCAGTGCAGGACTAGCTCCGGATGAGCAGTTCTTC. J is TRBJ2-1 and V is TRBV25-1; 8 bases are shared with TRBD2. J lost 8 bases, V lost 4 bases, and 7 bases had no gene match. The CDR3 is 14 amino acids. Germline V lookup: CDR1 MGHDK, CDR2 SYGVNS.

V is TRBV5-1 and J is TRBJ1-3; D remains ambiguous. Germline V gene sequence: CDR1 SGHRS, CDR2 YFSETQ. V gave up 5 bases and J gave up 0 bases, with 12 bases separating them. CDR3 length equals 15 residues. This chain's CDR3 is CASSDPGNSGNTIYF. The CDR3 nucleotides are TGCGCCAGCAGTGACCCAGGCAACTCTGGAAACACCATATATTTT.

The CDR3 sequence: CSASTVNEQFF. The CDR3 DNA sequence: TGCAGTGCCTCTACCGTGAATGAGCAGTTCTTC. The rearrangement joins TRBV20-1 to TRBJ2-1, with D unclear. CDR1 is DFQATT and CDR2 is SNEGSKA in the germline V gene (reference sequence). Trimming left V 6 bases short and J 7 bases short, with 10 bases between. The CDR3 runs to 11 residues.

The chain employs TRBV2 and TRBJ1-5; D is uncertain. The germline V gene encodes CDR1 SNHLY and CDR2 FYNNEI. The ends were cut back, 6 bases at V and 3 bases at J, with 15 bases in the middle. The CDR3 spans 15 residues. Written as DNA, the CDR3 is TGTGCCAGCAGGGGAGGAACCCATGTCAATCAGCCCCAGCATTTT. Translation: CASRGGTHVNQPQHF.

The V call is TRBV7-9, the J call TRBJ1-2; perhaps TRBD1 as D (5 bases). The CDR3 spans 15 residues. Germline CDR1 and CDR2: SEHNR and FQNEAQ (reference sequence). V was shortened by 5 bases and J by 5 bases, with 18 bases between the two germline ends. DNA for the CDR3: TGTGCCAGCAGCCGGGCCACAGGCGTTGGGTATGGCTACACCTTC. Protein product: CASSRATGVGYGYTF.

The rearrangement links TRBV7-9 to TRBJ2-1; 9 bases align to TRBD2. The CDR3 is 14 amino acids. Trimming cost V 11 bases and J 7 bases; bases outside gene matches: 12. Germline CDR1 SEHNR, CDR2 FQNEAQ (reference sequence). The CDR3 DNA reads as TGTGCCGGAAGTAAGCGGGAGGCAATTAATGAGCAGTTCTTC. Its translation is CAGSKREAINEQFF.

The rearrangement uses TRBV12-5 and TRBJ1-2, with D perhaps matching TRBD1 (5 bases). V was clipped by 6 bases and J by 7 bases, with 15 bases between them. In germline, CDR1 is LGHNT, CDR2 FRNRAP. The CDR3 is 13 residues long. CDR3 in amino acids: CASGIGQDGGYTF. The CDR3 nucleotides are TGTGCTAGTGGCATAGGACAAGATGGTGGCTACACCTTC.

CDR3 DNA sequence: TGTGCCAGCAGCTCGAGGGACTTTATGAACACTGAAGCTTTCTTT. Its translation is CASSSRDFMNTEAFF. V is TRBV7-8 and J is TRBJ1-1; a possible D gene is TRBD1 (5 bases). V was trimmed by 4 bases and J by 0 bases, leaving 12 bases between them. The germline CDR1 and CDR2 sequences are SGHVS and FQNEAQ. The length of the CDR3 is 15 residues.

The chain has TRBV9 and TRBJ1-4, with 8 bases matching TRBD1. The CDR3 has 16 residues. V lost 3 bases, J lost 4 bases, and 8 bases stayed unmatched. Per the germline V gene, CDR1 is SGDLS and CDR2 is YYNGEE. CDR3 DNA sequence: TGTGCCAGCAGCGGTCAACAGACAGGGGTTAATGAAAAACTGTTTTTT. Amino acid sequence: CASSGQQTGVNEKLFF.

The CDR3 reads CASSLVSGGSYEQYF. CDR3 nucleotide sequence: TGTGCCAGCAGCTTAGTTTCAGGGGGTTCTTACGAGCAGTACTTC. The chain uses TRBV11-2 and TRBJ2-7, with 7 bases fitting TRBD1. Germline-derived CDR1 and CDR2 are SGHAT and FQNNGV. The V segment lost 1 base and the J segment 4 bases; nucleotides outside the gene matches: 7. The CDR3 covers 15 residues.

The V gene is TRBV4-1, the J gene TRBJ2-1; D might be TRBD1 (5 bases). Germline V gene lookup returns CDR1 MGHRA and CDR2 YSYEKL. The V end lost 4 bases, the J end lost 8 bases, and 9 bases lay between the germline ends. The CDR3 has 12 residues. CDR3 in DNA: TGCGCCAGCAGCCTGGTAGGGGATGAGCAGTTCTTC. Amino acid sequence: CASSLVGDEQFF.

This sequence joins TRBV5-4 and TRBJ2-1; possibly TRBD2 for D (5 bases). V dropped 5 bases and J dropped 8 bases, with 11 bases sitting between them. The CDR3 has 12 residues. The germline CDR1 and CDR2 sequences are SGHNT and YYREEE (reference sequence). The CDR3 DNA reads as TGTGCCAGCAGATCCGGGGTCGATGAGCAGTTCTTC. Its protein product is CASRSGVDEQFF.

V and J are TRBV11-3 and TRBJ2-1, with D perhaps TRBD1 (5 bases). The length of the CDR3 is 15 residues. Trimming shortened V by 1 base and J by 5 bases, and 12 bases separated the two germline ends. Germline values: CDR1 SGHNT, CDR2 YENEEA. In DNA form, the CDR3 reads TGTGCCAGCAGCTTAGCACAGGTTGGGAACAATGAGCAGTTCTTC. Its protein is CASSLAQVGNNEQFF.

The CDR3 DNA reads TGTGCCAGCAAAGCCCCGGGACTAGCGGGAGGGAGCACCTACAATGAGCAGTTCTTC. Amino acid sequence: CASKAPGLAGGSTYNEQFF. The chain is built from TRBV27 and TRBJ2-1; 16 nucleotides agree with TRBD2. The CDR3 runs 19 residues. Losses at the gene ends were 7 bases for V and 2 bases for J; bases not matched to a gene: 11. The germline CDR1 and CDR2 sequences are MNHEY and SMNVEV (reference sequence).

The chain has TRBV6-5 and TRBJ1-1, with D perhaps TRBD1 (5 bases). Trimming took off 4 bases at V and 2 bases at J, with 8 bases between the two ends. Per the germline V gene, CDR1 is MNHEY and CDR2 is SVGAGI. CDR3 length: 13 amino acids. The CDR3 DNA reads as TGTGCCAGCAGTTCGACAGTTAACACTGAAGCTTTCTTT. The encoded protein is CASSSTVNTEAFF.